The rows below give T cell receptor beta chains drawn from one sample of a study of OX40 agonist ivuxolimab in advanced cancers. TCRdb keeps only in-frame clones here, not all; method: immunoSEQ multiplex PCR. The sample shows approximately 90,000 clones, about 83% of them seen only once. The sequences come from CD4+ or CD8+ T cells sorted from blood, collected in a trial of the OX40 agonist ivuxolimab. The receptors were sampled from an adult with an advanced solid tumor such as melanoma, head and neck, liver or kidney cancer. Each CDR3 is given with its conserved first and last residue. The order of the fields is clone size, J gene, V gene, D gene, CDR3 protein, CDR3 DNA. D genes are given only for firm matches. Clone size is shown for a subset of rows, as once, few, many or a class of expanded clone.

once,TRBJ1-3,TRBV28,NA,CASSPPALQNTIYF,TGTGCCAGCAGTCCCCCAGCACTACAAAACACCATATATTTT
NA,TRBJ2-3,TRBV7-9,NA,CASSRTAGTDTQYF,TGTGCCAGCAGCCGAACAGCTGGGACAGATACGCAGTATTTT
NA,TRBJ1-4,TRBV19,TRBD1,CASTPDRATNEKLFF,TGTGCCAGTACCCCTGACAGGGCAACTAATGAAAAACTGTTTTTT
NA,TRBJ2-7,TRBV7-2,TRBD2,CASSRPGLAYEQYF,TGTGCCAGCAGCCGTCCGGGACTAGCCTACGAGCAGTACTTC
few,TRBJ2-3,TRBV5-1,TRBD2,CASSLTSGDTQYF,TGCGCCAGCAGCTTGACTAGCGGAGATACGCAGTATTTT
NA,TRBJ1-3,TRBV2,TRBD1,CASGGTVSSGNTIYF,TGTGCCAGCGGGGGGACAGTCAGCTCTGGAAACACCATATATTTT
NA,TRBJ1-5,TRBV28,NA,CASSLINQPQHF,TGTGCCAGCAGTTTAATCAATCAGCCCCAGCATTTT
NA,TRBJ1-1,TRBV10-3,TRBD1,CAISESQGRLNTEAFF,TGTGCCATCAGTGAGTCACAGGGGCGATTGAACACTGAAGCTTTCTTT
once,TRBJ2-5,TRBV11-1,TRBD2,CASSSARSSGGAQETQYF,TGTGCCAGCAGCTCCGCCCGCTCTAGCGGGGGGGCCCAAGAGACCCAGTACTTC
NA,TRBJ1-2,TRBV11-2,NA,CASSFTATGPGDGYTF,TGTGCCAGCAGCTTCACCGCTACAGGGCCTGGGGATGGCTACACCTTC
once,TRBJ2-5,TRBV19,TRBD1,CASSPGQPIQETQYF,TGTGCCAGTAGTCCGGGACAGCCTATCCAAGAGACCCAGTACTTC
NA,TRBJ1-3,TRBV7-9,NA,CASSLTSGTSTIYF,TGTGCCAGCAGCTTAACGTCAGGGACTAGCACCATATATTTT
NA,TRBJ2-1,TRBV29-1,TRBD2,CSTRLAGGGNEQFF,TGCAGCACGAGATTAGCGGGAGGGGGCAATGAGCAGTTCTTC
NA,TRBJ2-5,TRBV7-2,TRBD2,CASRTPGSGIQETQYF,TGTGCCAGCAGGACGCCGGGTAGCGGGATCCAAGAGACCCAGTACTTC
once,TRBJ1-1,TRBV10-3,TRBD1,CAIRGTGGMVTEAFF,TGTGCCATCAGAGGGACAGGGGGCATGGTCACTGAAGCTTTCTTT
NA,TRBJ1-2,TRBV2,NA,CASSRRAPGGGIDYGYTF,TGTGCCAGCAGCCGACGCGCCCCGGGGGGAGGGATCGACTATGGCTACACCTTC
NA,TRBJ1-1,TRBV9,NA,CASSVGGSLNTEAFF,TGTGCCAGCAGCGTAGGGGGCAGTCTGAACACTGAAGCTTTCTTT
NA,TRBJ2-5,TRBV14,NA,CASSQLKDQETQYF,TGTGCCAGCAGCCAGCTTAAAGACCAAGAGACCCAGTACTTC
NA,TRBJ1-2,TRBV10-2,NA,CASGPGPFYGYTF,TGCGCCAGCGGGCCGGGACCTTTTTATGGCTACACCTTC
NA,TRBJ1-3,TRBV6-5,TRBD1,CASSRDRSDGNTIYF,TGTGCCAGCAGTCGGGACAGGTCTGATGGAAACACCATATATTTT
NA,TRBJ1-6,TRBV27,NA,CASTNNRERSPLHF,TGTGCCAGCACTAATAACAGGGAACGCTCACCCCTCCACTTT
NA,TRBJ1-5,TRBV6-6,NA,CASNKSNQPQHF,TGTGCCAGCAATAAGAGCAATCAGCCCCAGCATTTT
NA,TRBJ2-2,TRBV7-3,TRBD1,CASSDQGADTGELFF,TGTGCCAGCAGCGATCAGGGGGCGGACACCGGGGAGCTGTTTTTT
NA,TRBJ1-6,TRBV19,NA,CASSIGQSPGSPLHF,TGTGCCAGTAGTATTGGGCAGTCCCCGGGATCACCCCTCCACTTT
NA,TRBJ1-4,TRBV5-1,NA,CASRTTTNEKLFF,TGCGCCAGCCGAACCACAACTAATGAAAAACTGTTTTTT
NA,TRBJ1-2,TRBV7-9,NA,CASTLGGNYGYTF,TGTGCCAGCACCTTGGGGGGTAACTATGGCTACACCTTC
NA,TRBJ2-7,TRBV30,NA,CAWSAIYGSHLPYEQYF,TGTGCCTGGAGTGCAATTTACGGGTCACACCTTCCCTACGAGCAGTACTTC
NA,TRBJ2-7,TRBV2,TRBD2,CASSRTSGLYEQYF,TGTGCCAGCAGCCGGACTAGCGGACTCTACGAGCAGTACTTC
NA,TRBJ1-5,TRBV7-2,NA,CASSSVGRNQPQHF,TGTGCCAGCAGCTCGGTAGGGCGCAATCAGCCCCAGCATTTT
few,TRBJ1-5,TRBV7-2,NA,CASRVDRNQPQHF,TGTGCCAGCAGAGTCGACAGGAATCAGCCCCAGCATTTT
NA,TRBJ2-7,TRBV28,TRBD1,CASSRPGDRGRYEQYF,TGTGCCAGCAGTCGTCCAGGGGACAGGGGGAGGTACGAGCAGTACTTC
NA,TRBJ2-7,TRBV27,NA,CASSLSGTPSPAYEQYF,TGTGCCAGCAGTTTATCCGGGACTCCCAGCCCTGCCTACGAGCAGTACTTC
NA,TRBJ1-5,TRBV19,TRBD1,CASSSTGSKGNQPQHF,TGTGCCAGTAGTTCGACAGGGTCTAAGGGCAATCAGCCCCAGCATTTT
NA,TRBJ2-7,TRBV28,NA,CASSLMAGREQYF,TGTGCCAGCAGTTTAATGGCAGGGCGCGAGCAGTACTTC
NA,TRBJ2-7,TRBV4-2,NA,CASSQARDLASEQYF,TGTGCCAGCAGCCAAGCCCGGGACTTAGCAAGCGAGCAGTACTTC
NA,TRBJ2-1,TRBV4-3,NA,CASSRNSMGVDNEQFF,TGCGCCAGCAGCCGGAATTCGATGGGGGTCGATAATGAGCAGTTCTTC
NA,TRBJ1-1,TRBV5-1,NA,CASMPTGNTEAFF,TGCGCCAGCATGCCCACAGGGAACACTGAAGCTTTCTTT
NA,TRBJ2-5,TRBV6-1,NA,CASSRDSGETQYF,TGTGCCAGCAGTCGGGACTCAGGGGAGACCCAGTACTTC
NA,TRBJ1-1,TRBV5-1,NA,CASSLVQGRTEAFF,TGCGCCAGCAGCTTGGTGCAGGGGCGCACTGAAGCTTTCTTT
once,TRBJ2-3,TRBV7-3,NA,CASSLGFSTDTQYF,TGTGCCAGCAGCTTGGGCTTTAGCACAGATACGCAGTATTTT
NA,TRBJ1-5,TRBV10-3,NA,CAISVGDGNNQPQHF,TGTGCCATCAGTGTAGGGGACGGTAACAATCAGCCCCAGCATTTT
NA,TRBJ2-5,TRBV28,NA,CASAFGISGSQETQYF,TGTGCCAGCGCCTTCGGGATTTCGGGTTCCCAAGAGACCCAGTACTTC
NA,TRBJ2-5,TRBV12-5,NA,CASGLGPASETQYF,TGTGCTAGTGGTTTGGGCCCCGCCTCGGAGACCCAGTACTTC
NA,TRBJ1-1,TRBV30,NA,CAWSVGNPNTEAFF,TGTGCCTGGAGTGTTGGGAACCCGAACACTGAAGCTTTCTTT